The T cell receptor beta chain under discussion was sequenced for a study of T cell clonotyping in hematopoietic cell transplantation. Study-level findings and limits: Cells were unsorted, so CD4 and CD8 contributions were not separated. Higher Inverse Simpson Index values in graft donor and pretransplant recipient predicted broader posttransplant TCR diversity.

The assay was immunoSEQ multiplex PCR, and TCRdb's table has in-frame clones only and misses some. The data hold approximately 28,000 clones, with 80% to 90% observed a single time. CDR3 size: 15 residues. Germline values: CDR1 MNHNS, CDR2 SASEGT. J was trimmed by 7 bases and V by 3 bases; bases with no gene match: 6. Time point here: recipient sample about 28 days before transplant, after cytoreduction. Regarding this clone: As yet, its antigen is unknown.

This sequence originates from a woman aged 55-75 years with acute myeloid leukemia. Some clones in this sample may be carry-over from other donors' samples. This chain connects TRBV6-1 to TRBJ2-1; the match to TRBD2 covers 10 bases. Sequences were derived from peripheral blood mononuclear cells, sampled before stem cell transplant. CDR3 bases: TGTGCCAGCAGTGAGCTAGCGGGAGTAGGGAATGAGCAGTTCTTC. Its protein product is CASSELAGVGNEQFF.